These T cell receptor beta chains were read from a single sample in a study of T-cell reconstitution after alpha-beta-depleted transplantation in children. MiXCR was run by TCRdb on the PCR reads, yielding one entry per CDR3 protein. Of 700,000 to 950,000 distinct CDR3 sequences in the sample, under 20% are singletons; the top ten hold roughly 4.8%. The source material was PBMCs, mostly from graft donor cells, sampled 360 days after TCRalphabeta/CD19-depleted stem cell transplant. Receptor source: a male patient aged 10-17 years who had a stem cell transplant for acute lymphoblastic leukemia, so the T cells may come from the graft donor. Each CDR3 is given with its conserved first and last residue. D genes are given only for firm matches. Some rows have no size entry. The others give once, few or many, or a class for an expanded clone.

j_gene: TRBJ2-1; abundance: .; len: 15; d_gene: .; v_gene: TRBV6-1; CDR3aa: CASSGVVDSRNEQFF; CDR3nt: TGTGCCAGCAGTGGGGTCGTGGACAGTCGCAATGAGCAGTTCTTC
j_gene: TRBJ1-4; abundance: .; len: 13; d_gene: .; v_gene: TRBV27; CDR3aa: CASSFGVGEKLFF; CDR3nt: TGTGCCAGCAGTTTTGGTGTTGGGGAAAAACTGTTTTTT
j_gene: TRBJ2-7; abundance: few; len: 14; d_gene: TRBD1; v_gene: TRBV2; CDR3aa: CASSEGQGFYEQYF; CDR3nt: TGTGCCAGCAGTGAGGGACAGGGGTTTTACGAGCAGTACTTC
j_gene: TRBJ2-4; abundance: few; len: 12; d_gene: .; v_gene: TRBV24-1; CDR3aa: CATSPGENIQYF; CDR3nt: TGTGCCACCAGTCCAGGGGAAAACATTCAGTACTTC
j_gene: TRBJ2-3; abundance: .; len: 19; d_gene: .; v_gene: TRBV12-3/TRBV12-4; CDR3aa: CASSLRRRDPVLALGTQYF; CDR3nt: TGTGCCAGCAGTTTGAGGCGGCGGGACCCTGTCCTAGCACTGGGTACGCAGTATTTT
j_gene: TRBJ2-7; abundance: .; len: 16; d_gene: .; v_gene: TRBV4-1; CDR3aa: CASSQWASDLSYEQYF; CDR3nt: TGCGCCAGCAGCCAATGGGCTAGCGACCTCTCCTACGAGCAGTACTTC
j_gene: TRBJ1-5; abundance: .; len: 15; d_gene: .; v_gene: TRBV15; CDR3aa: CATSRDHGRYQPQHF; CDR3nt: TGTGCCACCAGCAGAGATCACGGCAGGTATCAGCCCCAGCATTTT
j_gene: TRBJ2-1; abundance: .; len: 15; d_gene: .; v_gene: TRBV20-1; CDR3aa: CSAKILLVAGNEQFF; CDR3nt: TGCAGTGCTAAAATCCTACTAGTCGCGGGGAATGAGCAGTTCTTC
j_gene: TRBJ1-2; abundance: few; len: 12; d_gene: TRBD1; v_gene: TRBV29-1; CDR3aa: CSVRQGTYGYTF; CDR3nt: TGCAGCGTTCGACAGGGGACCTATGGCTACACCTTC
j_gene: TRBJ2-1; abundance: .; len: 15; d_gene: .; v_gene: TRBV9; CDR3aa: CASSVADWVLDEQFF; CDR3nt: TGTGCCAGCAGCGTAGCGGACTGGGTTCTAGATGAGCAGTTCTTC
j_gene: TRBJ2-7; abundance: many; len: 15; d_gene: .; v_gene: TRBV5-1; CDR3aa: CASSFSGTNSYEQYF; CDR3nt: TGCGCCAGCAGCTTCTCCGGGACGAACTCCTACGAGCAGTACTTC
j_gene: TRBJ2-5; abundance: many; len: 13; d_gene: .; v_gene: TRBV10-3; CDR3aa: CAISERNQETQYF; CDR3nt: TGTGCCATCAGTGAACGGAACCAAGAGACCCAGTACTTC
j_gene: TRBJ1-5; abundance: .; len: 16; d_gene: .; v_gene: TRBV7-9; CDR3aa: CASSLGPQGGNQPQHF; CDR3nt: TGTGCCAGCAGCTTAGGACCACAGGGAGGCAATCAGCCCCAGCATTTT
j_gene: TRBJ1-1; abundance: few; len: 12; d_gene: .; v_gene: TRBV7-9; CDR3aa: CASRRLNTEAFF; CDR3nt: TGTGCCAGCCGGCGGTTGAACACTGAAGCTTTCTTT
j_gene: TRBJ2-7; abundance: .; len: 13; d_gene: .; v_gene: TRBV5-5; CDR3aa: CASSFIGASEQYF; CDR3nt: TGTGCCAGCAGCTTTATTGGGGCCTCCGAGCAGTACTTC
j_gene: TRBJ1-1; abundance: .; len: 14; d_gene: TRBD1; v_gene: TRBV18; CDR3aa: CASSADRGKTEAFF; CDR3nt: TGTGCCAGCTCAGCGGACAGGGGGAAGACTGAAGCTTTCTTT
j_gene: TRBJ2-1; abundance: .; len: 16; d_gene: TRBD2; v_gene: TRBV20-1; CDR3aa: CSARGAGGSWYNEQFF; CDR3nt: TGCAGTGCTAGAGGAGCGGGGGGTAGCTGGTACAATGAGCAGTTCTTC
j_gene: TRBJ2-7; abundance: .; len: 18; d_gene: TRBD2; v_gene: TRBV5-1; CDR3aa: CASSLSRLAGPLSWEQYF; CDR3nt: TGCGCCAGCAGCTTGTCGCGGCTAGCGGGACCCCTCTCCTGGGAGCAGTACTTC
j_gene: TRBJ2-1; abundance: many; len: 15; d_gene: TRBD1; v_gene: TRBV5-1; CDR3aa: CASSLVGQSYNEQFF; CDR3nt: TGCGCCAGCAGCTTGGTGGGACAGTCATACAATGAGCAGTTCTTC
j_gene: TRBJ2-1; abundance: few; len: 16; d_gene: TRBD1; v_gene: TRBV4-1; CDR3aa: CASSHTRDRGGNEQFF; CDR3nt: TGCGCCAGCAGCCACACCCGGGACAGGGGGGGCAATGAGCAGTTCTTC
j_gene: TRBJ2-4; abundance: few; len: 16; d_gene: TRBD1; v_gene: TRBV12-3/TRBV12-4; CDR3aa: CASSPDRVGPKNIQYF; CDR3nt: TGTGCCAGCAGTCCCGACAGGGTTGGACCAAAAAACATTCAGTACTTC
j_gene: TRBJ2-3; abundance: few; len: 16; d_gene: TRBD2; v_gene: TRBV15; CDR3aa: CATSRRRTSGRPAQYF; CDR3nt: TGTGCCACCAGCAGGCGCCGGACTAGCGGGAGACCTGCGCAGTATTTT
j_gene: TRBJ2-3; abundance: few; len: 14; d_gene: .; v_gene: TRBV24-1; CDR3aa: CAPRIRASTDTQYF; CDR3nt: TGTGCCCCCCGAATACGGGCCAGCACAGATACGCAGTATTTT
j_gene: TRBJ2-1; abundance: .; len: 15; d_gene: .; v_gene: TRBV5-4; CDR3aa: CASRPASLLNNEQFF; CDR3nt: TGTGCCAGCAGACCCGCTAGCTTACTCAACAATGAGCAGTTCTTC
j_gene: TRBJ2-2; abundance: .; len: 19; d_gene: TRBD2; v_gene: TRBV2; CDR3aa: CASCLKFGELAGNTGELFF; CDR3nt: TGTGCCAGCTGTTTAAAATTTGGGGAACTAGCGGGAAACACCGGGGAGCTGTTTTTT
j_gene: TRBJ2-1; abundance: .; len: 14; d_gene: .; v_gene: TRBV11-2; CDR3aa: CASSLAGPDNEQFF; CDR3nt: TGTGCCAGCAGCTTAGCGGGACCTGACAATGAGCAGTTCTTC
j_gene: TRBJ2-3; abundance: few; len: 17; d_gene: TRBD2; v_gene: TRBV11-3; CDR3aa: CASSSPTGTSEPDTQYF; CDR3nt: TGTGCCAGCAGCTCACCAACCGGGACTAGTGAACCAGATACGCAGTATTTT
j_gene: TRBJ2-1; abundance: .; len: 17; d_gene: TRBD2; v_gene: TRBV24-1; CDR3aa: CATSDFEREASYNEQFF; CDR3nt: TGTGCCACCAGTGATTTTGAGCGGGAGGCTTCCTACAATGAGCAGTTCTTC
j_gene: TRBJ2-3; abundance: few; len: 14; d_gene: TRBD2; v_gene: TRBV7-9; CDR3aa: CASFSGRATDTQYF; CDR3nt: TGTGCCAGCTTTAGCGGGAGGGCGACAGATACGCAGTATTTT
j_gene: TRBJ1-2; abundance: few; len: 18; d_gene: .; v_gene: TRBV27; CDR3aa: CASRAEGYPAGPSRGYTF; CDR3nt: TGTGCCAGCAGGGCTGAAGGGTATCCGGCAGGTCCATCGCGTGGCTACACCTTC
j_gene: TRBJ2-3; abundance: few; len: 13; d_gene: .; v_gene: TRBV10-2; CDR3aa: CASSESGLSTQYF; CDR3nt: TGCGCCAGCAGTGAGTCGGGACTGAGTACGCAGTATTTT